These 8 T cell receptor beta chains originate from one sample sequenced in a study of blood T cell repertoires in COVID-19. The table came from immunoSEQ multiplex PCR; TCRdb's copy has only in-frame clones and leaves some out. This table holds some 340,000 clones, 80% to 90% found once. The sample was PBMCs or T cells enriched from blood (not recorded which). These receptors all come from a woman aged 25 to 39 who had recovered from COVID-19.

CDR3 sequence (DNA): TGCGCCAGCAGCTTCGCGCGGGGCTCTGGAAACACCATATATTTT. Translation gives CASSFARGSGNTIYF. V is TRBV5-1 and J is TRBJ1-3; D gene uncertain. The V end was cut by 2 bases, the J end by 0 bases, with 9 bases between. Germline CDR1 SGHRS, CDR2 YFSETQ. This CDR3 comprises 15 residues.

The chain couples TRBV5-4 to TRBJ1-2; the D gene is possibly TRBD1 (5 bases). Germline lookup yields CDR1 SGHNT and CDR2 YYREEE (reference sequence). V lost 2 bases, J lost 0 bases, and 11 bases lay in between. CDR3 length equals 15 residues. CDR3 DNA: TGTGCCAGCAGCTTCCCAGGGCAGGCTAACTATGGCTACACCTTC. Translation: CASSFPGQANYGYTF.

In this sample, this clone turned up many times. The chain is built from TRBV19 and TRBJ1-1; TRBD1 aligns across 7 bases. This CDR3 region has 13 residues. V shed 1 base and J 10 bases; nucleotides not matched to a gene: 6. The germline gives CDR1 LNHDA, CDR2 SQIVND (reference sequence). CDR3 in DNA: TGTGCCAGTAGTATAGGACAGGGTGGTGGAGCTTTCTTT. Protein sequence: CASSIGQGGGAFF.

This chain joins TRBV19 and TRBJ1-1; D is unclear. V was clipped by 3 bases and J by 4 bases, with 12 bases between them. This CDR3 region has 14 residues. CDR1 and CDR2 (germline): LNHDA, SQIVND (reference sequence). CDR3 region: CASSIPGYGTEAFF. CDR3 sequence (DNA): TGTGCCAGTAGTATTCCGGGGTATGGCACTGAAGCTTTCTTT.

The rearrangement joins TRBV11-2 to TRBJ2-5; TRBD1 agrees at 7 bases. Looked up from germline, CDR1 is SGHAT and CDR2 is FQNNGV. V trimming: 5 bases; J trimming: 1 base; junction bases outside the gene matches: 7. This CDR3 is 15 amino acids long. The CDR3, as DNA: TGTGCCAGCAGCCCGAGCGCAGGGGGCCAAGAGACCCAGTACTTC. Residues: CASSPSAGGQETQYF.

V usage is TRBV5-1 and J usage is TRBJ1-5, with D hard to call. V lost 1 base to trimming and J lost 2 bases, with 4 bases between them. The CDR3 spans 13 residues. Germline loops: CDR1 SGHRS, CDR2 YFSETQ. The CDR3 is CASSLTGNQPQHF. CDR3 in DNA: TGCGCCAGCAGCTTGACAGGCAATCAGCCCCAGCATTTT.

The rearrangement uses TRBV27 and TRBJ1-4, with a weak D call TRBD1 (5 bases). The germline V gene encodes CDR1 MNHEY and CDR2 SMNVEV (reference sequence). The CDR3 totals 18 residues. Trimming pared 3 bases from V and 8 bases from J, leaving 25 bases between. In DNA, the CDR3 is TGTGCCAGCAGTTTGCGCATGGGGCGGTCCCGCGGTGGGGAAAAACTGTTTTTT. The encoded protein is CASSLRMGRSRGGEKLFF.

The rearrangement links TRBV28 to TRBJ2-7, with D possibly matching TRBD2 (5 bases). Trimming took 6 bases from V and 5 from J, leaving 17 bases between them. The CDR3 is 14 amino acids. CDR1 and CDR2 from the germline V gene are MDHEN and SYDVKM. In DNA form, the CDR3 reads TGTGCCAGCAGCCCCCTCGATCGAGGGAACGAGCAGTACTTC. The encoded protein is CASSPLDRGNEQYF.